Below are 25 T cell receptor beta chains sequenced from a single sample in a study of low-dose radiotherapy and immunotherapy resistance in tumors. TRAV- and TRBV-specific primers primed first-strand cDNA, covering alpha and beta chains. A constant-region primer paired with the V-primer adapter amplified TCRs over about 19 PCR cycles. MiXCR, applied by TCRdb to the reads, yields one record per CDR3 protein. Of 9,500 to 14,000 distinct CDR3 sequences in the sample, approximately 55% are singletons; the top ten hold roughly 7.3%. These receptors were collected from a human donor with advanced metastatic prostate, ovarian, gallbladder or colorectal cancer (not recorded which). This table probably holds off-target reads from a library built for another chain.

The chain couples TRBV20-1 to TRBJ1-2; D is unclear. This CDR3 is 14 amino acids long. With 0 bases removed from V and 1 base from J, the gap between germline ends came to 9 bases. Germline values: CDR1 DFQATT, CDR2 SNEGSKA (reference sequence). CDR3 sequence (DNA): TGCAGTGCTAGAGATGGAGGGCATAACTATGGCTACACCTTC. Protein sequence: CSARDGGHNYGYTF.

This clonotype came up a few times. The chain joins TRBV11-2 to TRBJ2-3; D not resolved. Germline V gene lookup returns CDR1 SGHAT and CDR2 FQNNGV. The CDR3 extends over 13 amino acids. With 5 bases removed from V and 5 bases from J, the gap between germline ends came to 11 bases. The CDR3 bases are TGTGCCAGCAGCGCTAATGGCGGAGATACGCAGTATTTT. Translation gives CASSANGGDTQYF.

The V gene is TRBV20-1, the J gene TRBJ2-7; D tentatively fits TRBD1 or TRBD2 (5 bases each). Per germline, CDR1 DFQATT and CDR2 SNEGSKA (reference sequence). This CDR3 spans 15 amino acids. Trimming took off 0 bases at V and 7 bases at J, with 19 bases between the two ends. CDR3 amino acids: CSARDSRDPNWEQYF. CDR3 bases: TGCAGTGCTAGAGATAGCCGGGACCCCAATTGGGAGCAGTACTTC.

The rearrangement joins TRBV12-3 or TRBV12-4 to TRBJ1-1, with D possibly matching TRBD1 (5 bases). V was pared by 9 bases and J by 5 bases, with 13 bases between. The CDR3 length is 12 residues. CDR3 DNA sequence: TGTGCCAGTGCCAGGGTGTGGACTGAAGCTTTCTTT. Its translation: CASARVWTEAFF.

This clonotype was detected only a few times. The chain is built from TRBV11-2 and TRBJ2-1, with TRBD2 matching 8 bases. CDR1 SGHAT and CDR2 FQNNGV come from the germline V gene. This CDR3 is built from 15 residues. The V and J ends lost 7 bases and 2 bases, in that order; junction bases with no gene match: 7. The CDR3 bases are TGTGCCAGCACCATGGCTAGCGGGCCCTACAATGAGCAGTTCTTC. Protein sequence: CASTMASGPYNEQFF. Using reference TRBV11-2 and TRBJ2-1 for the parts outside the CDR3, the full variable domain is EAGVAQSPRYKIIEKRQSVAFWCNPISGHATLYWYQQILGQGPKLLIQFQNNGVVDDSQLPKDRFSAERLKGVDSTLKIQPAKLEDSAVYLCASTMASGPYNEQFFGPGTRLTVL.

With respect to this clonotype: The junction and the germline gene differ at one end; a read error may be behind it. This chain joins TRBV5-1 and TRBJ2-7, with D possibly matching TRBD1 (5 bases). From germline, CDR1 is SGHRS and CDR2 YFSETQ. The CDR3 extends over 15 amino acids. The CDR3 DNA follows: TGCGCCAGCAGCTTGCTTCAGGGAAGCTCCTGCGAGCAGTACTTC. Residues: CASSLLQGSSCEQYF.

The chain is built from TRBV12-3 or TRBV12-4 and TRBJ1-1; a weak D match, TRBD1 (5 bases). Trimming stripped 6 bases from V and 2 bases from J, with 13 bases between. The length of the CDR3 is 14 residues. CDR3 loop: CASSRGDRNTEAFF. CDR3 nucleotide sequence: TGTGCCAGCAGCCGGGGGGACCGTAACACTGAAGCTTTCTTT.

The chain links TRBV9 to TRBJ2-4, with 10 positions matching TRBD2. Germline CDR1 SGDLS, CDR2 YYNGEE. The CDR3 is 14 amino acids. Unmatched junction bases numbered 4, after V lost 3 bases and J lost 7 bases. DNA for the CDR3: TGTGCCAGCAGCGATCCACTAGCGGGGAACATTCAGTACTTC. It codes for CASSDPLAGNIQYF.

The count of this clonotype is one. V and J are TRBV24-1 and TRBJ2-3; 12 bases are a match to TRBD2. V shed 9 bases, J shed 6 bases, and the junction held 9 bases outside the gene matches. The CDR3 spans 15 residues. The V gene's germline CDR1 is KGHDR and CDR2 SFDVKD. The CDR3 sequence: CATAETSGSLDTQYF. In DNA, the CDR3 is TGTGCCACCGCAGAGACTAGCGGGAGTTTGGATACGCAGTATTTT.

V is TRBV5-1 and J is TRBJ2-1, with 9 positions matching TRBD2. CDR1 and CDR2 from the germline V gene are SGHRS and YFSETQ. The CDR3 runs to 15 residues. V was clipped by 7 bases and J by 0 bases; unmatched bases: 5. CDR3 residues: CASSTSGSSYNEQFF. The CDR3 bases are TGCGCCAGCTCGACTAGCGGAAGCTCCTACAATGAGCAGTTCTTC.

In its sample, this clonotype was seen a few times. CDR3 sequence: CASSSGDYNQPQHF. The CDR3 DNA is TGCGCCAGCAGCTCCGGGGATTACAATCAGCCCCAGCATTTT. The chain employs TRBV5-1 and TRBJ1-5, with D hard to call. With 3 bases removed from V and 3 bases from J, the gap between germline ends came to 10 bases. This CDR3 has 14 residues. Germline CDR1 and CDR2: SGHRS and YFSETQ.

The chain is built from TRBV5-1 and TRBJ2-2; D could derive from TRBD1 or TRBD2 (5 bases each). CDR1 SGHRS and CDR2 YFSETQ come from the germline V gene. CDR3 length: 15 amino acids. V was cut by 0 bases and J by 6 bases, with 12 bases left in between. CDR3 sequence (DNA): TGCGCCAGCAGCTTGGTGGGGGTGAGAGCCGGGGAGCTGTTTTTT. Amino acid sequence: CASSLVGVRAGELFF.

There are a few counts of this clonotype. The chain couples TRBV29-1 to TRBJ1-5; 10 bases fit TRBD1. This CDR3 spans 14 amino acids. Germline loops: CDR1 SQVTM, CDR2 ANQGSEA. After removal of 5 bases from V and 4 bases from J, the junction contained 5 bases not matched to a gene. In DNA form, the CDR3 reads TGCAGCGTTACCGGGACAGGGGTTAATCAGCCCCAGCATTTT. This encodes CSVTGTGVNQPQHF.

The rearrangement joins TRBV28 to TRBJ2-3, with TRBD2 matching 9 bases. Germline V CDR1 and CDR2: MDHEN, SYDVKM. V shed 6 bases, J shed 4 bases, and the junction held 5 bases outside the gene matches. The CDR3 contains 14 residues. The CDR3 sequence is CASSARGGADTQYF. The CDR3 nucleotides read TGTGCCAGCAGCGCCCGCGGGGGGGCAGATACGCAGTATTTT.

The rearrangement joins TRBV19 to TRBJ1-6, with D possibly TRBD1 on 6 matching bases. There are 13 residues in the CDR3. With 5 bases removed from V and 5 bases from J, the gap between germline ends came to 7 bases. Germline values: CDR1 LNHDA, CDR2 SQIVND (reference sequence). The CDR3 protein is CASSRTDNSPLHF. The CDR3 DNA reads TGTGCCAGTAGTCGGACAGATAATTCACCCCTCCACTTT.

CDR3: CASSESAGGTDTQYF. The CDR3, as DNA: TGTGCCAGCAGTGAATCAGCGGGGGGCACAGATACGCAGTATTTT. The chain uses TRBV6-4 and TRBJ2-3, with 8 bases aligning to TRBD2. The CDR3 is made up of 15 amino acids. Trimming at V came to 3 bases and at J to 1 base, leaving 3 bases not matched to a gene. Germline values: CDR1 MRHNA, CDR2 SNTAGT.

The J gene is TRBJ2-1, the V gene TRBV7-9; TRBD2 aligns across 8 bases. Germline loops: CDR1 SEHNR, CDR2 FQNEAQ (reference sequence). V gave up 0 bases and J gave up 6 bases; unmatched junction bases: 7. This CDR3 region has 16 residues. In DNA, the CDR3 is TGTGCCAGCAGCTTAGCTACGGGACTAGGAAGCAATGAGCAGTTCTTC. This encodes CASSLATGLGSNEQFF.

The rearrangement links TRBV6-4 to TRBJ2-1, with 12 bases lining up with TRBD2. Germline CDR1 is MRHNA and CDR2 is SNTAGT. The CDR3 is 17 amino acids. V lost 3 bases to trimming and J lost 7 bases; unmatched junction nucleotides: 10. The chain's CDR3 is CASSERLASGGVNEQFF. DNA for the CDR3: TGTGCCAGCAGTGAGCGACTGGCTAGCGGGGGGGTGAATGAGCAGTTCTTC.

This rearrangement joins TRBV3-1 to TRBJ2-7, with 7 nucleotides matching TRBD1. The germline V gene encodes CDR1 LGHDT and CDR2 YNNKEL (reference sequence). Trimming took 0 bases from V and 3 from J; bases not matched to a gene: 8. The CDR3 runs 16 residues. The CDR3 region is CASSQDRDRAFYEQYF. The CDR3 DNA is TGTGCCAGCAGCCAAGATCGGGACAGAGCTTTCTACGAGCAGTACTTC.

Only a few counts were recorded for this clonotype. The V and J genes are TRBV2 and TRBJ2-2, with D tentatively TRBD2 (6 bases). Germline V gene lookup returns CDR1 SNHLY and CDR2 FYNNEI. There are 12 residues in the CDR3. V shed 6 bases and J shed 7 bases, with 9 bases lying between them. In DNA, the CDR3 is TGTGCCAGCAGGCGGGATCTCGGGGAGCTGTTTTTT. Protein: CASRRDLGELFF.

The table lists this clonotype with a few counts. The CDR3, as DNA: TGTGCCAGCAGTGAGAGCGGGGGGACGTACAATGAGCAGTTCTTC. Translation gives CASSESGGTYNEQFF. The rearrangement uses TRBV9 and TRBJ2-1, with 9 nucleotides matching TRBD2. V shed 5 bases, J shed 4 bases, and the junction held 7 bases outside the gene matches. Germline V gene data show CDR1 as SGDLS and CDR2 as YYNGEE. The CDR3 sequence is 15 residues long. Supplemented by reference TRBV9 and TRBJ2-1, the full variable domain reads DSGVTQTPKHLITATGQRVTLRCSPRSGDLSVYWYQQSLDQGLQFLIQYYNGEERAKGNILERFSAQQFPDLHSELNLSSLELGDSALYFCASSESGGTYNEQFFGPGTRLTVL.

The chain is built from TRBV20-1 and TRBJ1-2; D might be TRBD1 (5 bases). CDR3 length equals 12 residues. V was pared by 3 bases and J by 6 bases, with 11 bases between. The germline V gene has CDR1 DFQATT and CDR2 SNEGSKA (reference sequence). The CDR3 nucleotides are TGCAGTGCTAGGGCTGAGGACAATGGCTACACCTTC. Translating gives CSARAEDNGYTF.

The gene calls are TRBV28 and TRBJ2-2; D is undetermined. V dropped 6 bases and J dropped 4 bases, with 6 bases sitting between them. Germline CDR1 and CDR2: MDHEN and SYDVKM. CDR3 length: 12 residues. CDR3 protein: CASRRSTGELFF. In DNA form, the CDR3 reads TGTGCCAGCAGGCGATCCACCGGGGAGCTGTTTTTT.

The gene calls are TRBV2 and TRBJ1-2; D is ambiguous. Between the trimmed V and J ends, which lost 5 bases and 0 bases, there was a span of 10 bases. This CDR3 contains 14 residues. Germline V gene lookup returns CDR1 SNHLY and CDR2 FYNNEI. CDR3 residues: CASSTARANYGYTF. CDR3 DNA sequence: TGTGCCAGCAGTACCGCAAGGGCTAACTATGGCTACACCTTC.

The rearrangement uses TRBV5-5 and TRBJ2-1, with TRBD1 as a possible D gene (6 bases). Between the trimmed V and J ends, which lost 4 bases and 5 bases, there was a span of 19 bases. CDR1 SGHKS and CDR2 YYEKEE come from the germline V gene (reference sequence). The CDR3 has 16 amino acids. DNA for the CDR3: TGTGCCAGCAGCCTGGGTACGTACAGGGACAACAATGAGCAGTTCTTC. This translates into CASSLGTYRDNNEQFF. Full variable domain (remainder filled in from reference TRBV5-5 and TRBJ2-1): DAGVTQSPTHLIKTRGQQVTLRCSPISGHKSVSWYQQVLGQGPQFIFQYYEKEERGRGNFPDRFSARQFPNYSSELNVNALLLGDSALYLCASSLGTYRDNNEQFFGPGTRLTVL.